The 10 T cell receptor beta chains listed next were all sequenced from one sample in a study of PD-1 blockade in classical Hodgkin lymphoma. Measured with immunoSEQ multiplex PCR; TCRdb has only the in-frame clones, and not every one. The repertoire holds roughly 32,000 clones, with 82% as singletons. All patients experienced relapse after autologous stem cell transplantation, and brentuximab vedotin exposure was variable. The sample here was peripheral blood mononuclear cells (PBMCs), taken at baseline. The source of these receptors is a human donor with classical Hodgkin lymphoma.

This chain links TRBV4-2 with TRBJ1-6; 12 nucleotides align to TRBD1. V was clipped by 4 bases and J by 3 bases; unmatched bases: 16. The germline gives CDR1 LGHNA, CDR2 YNFKEQ. The CDR3 contains 21 residues. This CDR3 is CASSRWRGTGGDPCYNSPLHF. The CDR3 DNA sequence: TGTGCCAGCAGCCGCTGGAGGGGGACAGGGGGCGACCCCTGCTATAATTCACCCCTCCACTTT.

The chain links TRBV6-6 to TRBJ1-1, with no clear D. The V gene lost 6 bases and the J gene lost 12 bases, with 14 bases spanning the gap. The length of the CDR3 is 11 residues. The germline gives CDR1 MNHNY, CDR2 SVGAGI (reference sequence). The CDR3: CASRAAVVSFF. The CDR3 DNA follows: TGTGCCAGCAGGGCAGCCGTCGTATCTTTCTTT.

The rearrangement links TRBV29-1 to TRBJ2-5, with 8 bases identical to TRBD1. The CDR3 extends over 16 amino acids. The ends lost 4 bases at V and 4 bases at J; junction bases unmatched: 14. Germline CDR1 SQVTM, CDR2 ANQGSEA. CDR3 nucleotides: TGCAGCGTTGCCAAACTCCTTGGACAGGGTAGAGAGACCCAGTACTTC. Protein product: CSVAKLLGQGRETQYF.

The chain is built from TRBV7-2 and TRBJ1-3; D ambiguous. V shed 0 bases and J shed 3 bases, with 9 bases lying between them. The CDR3 covers 15 residues. From germline, CDR1 is SGHTA and CDR2 FQGNSA. CDR3 sequence reads: CASSLAGRIGNTIYF. DNA of the CDR3: TGTGCCAGCAGCTTAGCAGGGAGGATTGGAAACACCATATATTTT.

The rearrangement links TRBV5-1 to TRBJ2-6, with D uncertain. Trimming cost V 5 bases and J 1 base, with 7 bases left between them. This CDR3 contains 14 residues. In germline, CDR1 is SGHRS, CDR2 YFSETQ. The CDR3 reads CASRIVSGANVLTF. The CDR3 region has the DNA TGCGCCAGCAGAATCGTTTCTGGGGCCAACGTCCTGACTTTC.

CDR3 amino acids: CASSQSSSSNYGYTF. The DNA of the CDR3 is TGCGCCAGCAGCCAATCGTCCAGTTCTAACTATGGCTACACCTTC. The gene calls are TRBV4-3 and TRBJ1-2; D ambiguous. CDR3 length: 15 residues. The V gene's germline CDR1 is LGHNA and CDR2 YSLEER. Trimming left V 2 bases short and J 0 bases short, with 10 bases between.

This chain uses TRBV19 with TRBJ2-2; D is unresolved. V was cut by 10 bases and J by 2 bases, with 11 bases left in between. The CDR3 is 13 residues long. Germline lookup yields CDR1 LNHDA and CDR2 SQIVND (reference sequence). CDR3 DNA sequence: TGTGCCACCAGAAGACAAAACACCGGGGAGCTGTTTTTT. Its protein is CATRRQNTGELFF.

V is TRBV25-1 and J is TRBJ1-5; 11 bases match TRBD1. The germline V gene has CDR1 MGHDK and CDR2 SYGVNS. J was trimmed by 7 bases and V by 3 bases; bases with no gene match: 5. The CDR3 runs 15 residues. CDR3 loop: CASSEGGTGGQPQHF. CDR3 in DNA: TGTGCCAGCAGTGAGGGGGGGACAGGGGGACAGCCCCAGCATTTT.

The chain couples TRBV27 to TRBJ1-2; D not resolved. The length of the CDR3 is 13 residues. Germline V gives CDR1 MNHEY, CDR2 SMNVEV (reference sequence). V gave up 5 bases and J gave up 11 bases, with 18 bases separating them. CDR3 sequence reads: CASSHAPGEIYTF. The CDR3 region has the DNA TGTGCCAGCAGTCATGCACCGGGAGAGATATACACCTTC.

The gene calls are TRBV28 and TRBJ2-5; TRBD2 aligns across 9 bases. The J call may be mistaken, given a closer DNA end match to TRBJ2-7. The CDR3 length is 14 residues. Germline CDR1 reads MDHEN; CDR2 reads SYDVKM. The CDR3 loop reads CASGSGGLGDEQYF. The CDR3 DNA reads as TGTGCCAGCGGTAGCGGGGGCCTTGGGGACGAGCAGTACTTC.